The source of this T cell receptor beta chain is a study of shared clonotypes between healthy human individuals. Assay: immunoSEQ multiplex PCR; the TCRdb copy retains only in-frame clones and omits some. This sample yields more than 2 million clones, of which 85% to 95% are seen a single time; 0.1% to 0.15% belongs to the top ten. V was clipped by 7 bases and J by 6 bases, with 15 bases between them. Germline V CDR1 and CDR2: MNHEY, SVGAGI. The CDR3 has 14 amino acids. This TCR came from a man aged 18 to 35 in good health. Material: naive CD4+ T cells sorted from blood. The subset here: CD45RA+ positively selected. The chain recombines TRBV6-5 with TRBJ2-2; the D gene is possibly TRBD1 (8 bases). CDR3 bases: TGTGCCAGCATTGGACAGGGAGGGTCCGGGGAGCTGTTTTTT. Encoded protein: CASIGQGGSGELFF.